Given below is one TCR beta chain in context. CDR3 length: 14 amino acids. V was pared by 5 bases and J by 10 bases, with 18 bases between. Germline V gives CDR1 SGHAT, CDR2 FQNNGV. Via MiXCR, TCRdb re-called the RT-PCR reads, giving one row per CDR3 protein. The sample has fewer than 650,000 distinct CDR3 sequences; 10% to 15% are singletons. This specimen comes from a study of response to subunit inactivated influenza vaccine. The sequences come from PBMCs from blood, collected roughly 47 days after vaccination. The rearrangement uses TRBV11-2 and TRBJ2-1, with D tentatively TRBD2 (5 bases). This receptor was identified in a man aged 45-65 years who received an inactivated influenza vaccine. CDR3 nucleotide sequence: TGTGCCAGCAGCCCCTCGGGAACCTTCAACGAGCAGTTCTTC. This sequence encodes CASSPSGTFNEQFF.